The 30 T cell receptor beta chains below were found in one sample sequenced in a study of graft-versus-host responses after intestinal transplantation. Their cognate antigens are unknown. Data came from immunoSEQ multiplex PCR; TCRdb stores just in-frame clones and leaves some out. The sample lists roughly 93,000 clones, approximately 92% occurring once. The input for sequencing was unstimulated CD8+ T cells sorted from spleen or lymph node cells, taken before intestinal transplant. These receptors all come from a human donor who received an intestinal transplant.

The chain links TRBV11-2 to TRBJ2-7, with a possible D match to TRBD2 (5 bases). V lost 1 base and J 0 bases, leaving 19 bases between the germline ends. This CDR3 is 18 amino acids long. Germline V lookup: CDR1 SGHAT, CDR2 FQNNGV. CDR3 bases: TGTGCCAGCAGCTTAGGTCGTTTAGGCGGTACTAGCTCCTACGAGCAGTACTTC. It specifies CASSLGRLGGTSSYEQYF.

The chain uses TRBV11-2 and TRBJ2-7; D gene ambiguous. Germline V gene lookup returns CDR1 SGHAT and CDR2 FQNNGV. CDR3 length: 13 residues. V lost 1 base and J 3 bases, leaving 7 bases between the germline ends. CDR3: CASSLAPLYEQYF. For the CDR3, the DNA is TGTGCCAGCAGCTTAGCCCCACTCTACGAGCAGTACTTC. The entire variable domain, with the rest obtained from reference TRBV11-2 and TRBJ2-7, is as follows: EAGVAQSPRYKIIEKRQSVAFWCNPISGHATLYWYQQILGQGPKLLIQFQNNGVVDDSQLPKDRFSAERLKGVDSTLKIQPAKLEDSAVYLCASSLAPLYEQYFGPGTRLTVT.

This sequence joins TRBV4-1 and TRBJ2-1; 15 nucleotides line up with TRBD2. Germline CDR1 and CDR2: MGHRA and YSYEKL. After removal of 2 bases from V and 7 bases from J, the junction contained 6 bases not matched to a gene. The length of the CDR3 is 17 residues. CDR3 sequence: CASSQRTSGGAENEQFF. CDR3 nucleotides: TGCGCCAGCAGCCAACGGACTAGCGGGGGGGCCGAGAATGAGCAGTTCTTC.

V gene TRBV9 combines with J gene TRBJ2-3; a weak D match, TRBD2 (5 bases). Germline lookup yields CDR1 SGDLS and CDR2 YYNGEE. The CDR3 runs to 17 residues. V lost 5 bases and J lost 0, with 19 bases in between. The CDR3 region has the DNA TGTGCCAGCAGTAGAAGGGAGTTTTCATCTAGCACAGATACGCAGTATTTT. Amino acids: CASSRREFSSSTDTQYF. Full variable domain (missing parts from reference TRBV9 and TRBJ2-3): DSGVTQTPKHLITATGQRVTLRCSPRSGDLSVYWYQQSLDQGLQFLIQYYNGEERAKGNILERFSAQQFPDLHSELNLSSLELGDSALYFCASSRREFSSSTDTQYFGPGTRLTVL.

The chain uses TRBV7-9 and TRBJ2-7; D might be TRBD1 (5 bases). CDR3 size: 13 residues. The germline gives CDR1 SEHNR, CDR2 FQNEAQ (reference sequence). V lost 2 bases and J 5 bases, leaving 10 bases between the germline ends. In DNA, the CDR3 is TGTGCCAGCAGCTTAAGTTTAGGGGACGAGCAGTACTTC. It encodes CASSLSLGDEQYF.

The chain links TRBV5-1 to TRBJ2-1; TRBD2 might be the D (6 bases). From germline, CDR1 is SGHRS and CDR2 YFSETQ. This CDR3 contains 15 residues. Deletions cut 4 bases from V and 5 bases from J, with 16 bases between. The chain's CDR3 is CASSLAGGADNEQFF. CDR3 nucleotide sequence: TGCGCCAGCAGCCTGGCCGGCGGGGCCGACAATGAGCAGTTCTTC.

The V and J genes are TRBV11-3 and TRBJ2-1, with D maybe TRBD1 (5 bases). Germline-derived CDR1 and CDR2 are SGHNT and YENEEA. The V end was cut by 5 bases, the J end by 8 bases, with 7 bases between. The CDR3 has 11 residues. The CDR3 DNA follows: TGTGCCAGCAGCGACAGCTATGAGCAGTTCTTC. Translation: CASSDSYEQFF.

The rearrangement joins TRBV10-3 to TRBJ1-4; the D gene is possibly TRBD1 (6 bases). Germline V gives CDR1 ENHRY, CDR2 SYGVKD. The CDR3 is 13 residues long. V lost 6 bases to trimming and J lost 8 bases, with 13 bases between them. This CDR3 is CAIRAGADEKLFF. The CDR3 region has the DNA TGTGCCATCAGAGCAGGGGCGGACGAAAAACTGTTTTTT.

A word on this clone: Other DNA sequences in the sample encode the same CDR3. V and J are TRBV4-1 and TRBJ1-4; D may be TRBD1 (5 bases). V gave up 8 bases and J gave up 5 bases, with 12 bases separating them. The germline gives CDR1 MGHRA, CDR2 YSYEKL. CDR3 length: 13 amino acids. The DNA for the CDR3 is TGCGCCAGCGGGGGGGGATTGAATGAAAAACTGTTTTTT. Translating gives CASGGGLNEKLFF.

The J gene is TRBJ1-1, the V gene TRBV7-9; D is possibly TRBD1 (6 bases). Between the trimmed V and J ends, which lost 4 bases and 10 bases, there was a span of 13 bases. Germline CDR1 reads SEHNR; CDR2 reads FQNEAQ (reference sequence). The CDR3 runs 12 residues. The CDR3, as DNA: TGTGCCAGCAGCTGGGGGGGAGGGGGAGCTTTCTTT. This sequence encodes CASSWGGGGAFF. The full variable domain, with the rest looked up from reference TRBV7-9 and TRBJ1-1, is DTGVSQNPRHKITKRGQNVTFRCDPISEHNRLYWYRQTLGQGPEFLTYFQNEAQLEKSRLLSDRFSAERPKGSFSTLEIQRTEQGDSAMYLCASSWGGGGAFFGQGTRLTVV.

The chain employs TRBV11-3 and TRBJ2-7; TRBD2 agrees at 10 bases. This CDR3 is built from 15 residues. V dropped 4 bases and J dropped 3; count of bases not matched to a gene: 6. From germline, CDR1 is SGHNT and CDR2 YENEEA. CDR3 amino acids: CASSSRASGGYEQYF. CDR3 nucleotides: TGTGCCAGCAGCTCGCGGGCTAGCGGGGGCTACGAGCAGTACTTC.

The chain uses TRBV29-1 and TRBJ2-3; the match to TRBD1 covers 9 bases. This CDR3 is 17 amino acids long. Losses at the gene ends were 1 base for V and 0 bases for J; bases not matched to a gene: 8. Germline CDR1 SQVTM, CDR2 ANQGSEA. CDR3 DNA: TGCAGCGTTGAAGGCGCGGTGACAGGGGGAAGCACAGATACGCAGTATTTT. Its protein is CSVEGAVTGGSTDTQYF.

The CDR3 DNA is TGTGCCAGCAGTGAAGGGCAGGTCCAAAACACCATATATTTT. It is translated as CASSEGQVQNTIYF. The J gene is TRBJ1-3, the V gene TRBV2, with no clear D. From germline, CDR1 is SNHLY and CDR2 FYNNEI. The V gene lost 1 base and the J gene lost 6 bases, with 10 bases spanning the gap. The CDR3 runs 14 residues.

The chain employs TRBV9 and TRBJ2-6, with TRBD1 matching over 7 bases. Trimming took 4 bases from V and 3 from J; bases not matched to a gene: 10. Germline CDR1 reads SGDLS; CDR2 reads YYNGEE. This CDR3 is 17 amino acids long. DNA for the CDR3: TGTGCCAGCAGCCCCCGGACAGGATTGGGTGGGGCCAACGTCCTGACTTTC. Translation: CASSPRTGLGGANVLTF.

The rearrangement joins TRBV11-2 to TRBJ1-3, with a tentative D call TRBD1 (5 bases). The CDR3 spans 18 residues. Germline V gives CDR1 SGHAT, CDR2 FQNNGV. With 2 bases removed from V and 0 bases from J, the gap between germline ends came to 17 bases. The CDR3 DNA is TGTGCCAGCAGCTTAAGGTTAGGCCCAGGGCGCTCTGGAAACACCATATATTTT. It yields the protein CASSLRLGPGRSGNTIYF.

In this sample, this clone turned up once. The chain joins TRBV4-2 to TRBJ2-1; 13 bases map to TRBD2. V gave up 0 bases and J gave up 5 bases; unmatched junction bases: 10. CDR1 and CDR2 (germline): LGHNA, YNFKEQ. The CDR3 covers 19 residues. The CDR3: CASSQDPGLAGVGHNEQFF. As DNA, the CDR3 is TGTGCCAGCAGCCAAGATCCCGGACTAGCGGGGGTGGGTCACAATGAGCAGTTCTTC.

The V and J genes are TRBV5-1 and TRBJ1-2; 9 nucleotides align to TRBD1. The germline V gene encodes CDR1 SGHRS and CDR2 YFSETQ. This CDR3 comprises 16 residues. V was pared by 3 bases and J by 4 bases, with 10 bases of the junction left unmatched. CDR3 residues: CASSSGQGTSGYGYTF. CDR3 in DNA: TGCGCCAGCAGCTCCGGACAGGGGACATCTGGCTATGGCTACACCTTC.

This chain uses TRBV9 with TRBJ1-1; 8 positions agree with TRBD1. CDR3 length: 15 residues. Germline loops: CDR1 SGDLS, CDR2 YYNGEE. V lost 4 bases and J lost 3; bases outside the gene matches: 8. Here the CDR3 DNA reads TGTGCCAGCAGCCCAACAGGGGGGCCTTACACTGAAGCTTTCTTT. Translated, it gives CASSPTGGPYTEAFF. Full variable domain (rest looked up from reference TRBV9 and TRBJ1-1): DSGVTQTPKHLITATGQRVTLRCSPRSGDLSVYWYQQSLDQGLQFLIQYYNGEERAKGNILERFSAQQFPDLHSELNLSSLELGDSALYFCASSPTGGPYTEAFFGQGTRLTVV.

V and J are TRBV7-9 and TRBJ2-7; a possible D gene is TRBD1 (5 bases). V was pared by 5 bases and J by 3 bases, with 14 bases between. This CDR3 is 14 amino acids long. Looked up from germline, CDR1 is SEHNR and CDR2 is FQNEAQ (reference sequence). The CDR3 is CASSPRQRLYEQYF. The DNA of the CDR3 is TGTGCCAGCAGCCCGCGACAGCGACTCTACGAGCAGTACTTC.

The genes are TRBV4-1 and TRBJ2-7; D is perhaps TRBD2 (6 bases). CDR1 is MGHRA, CDR2 YSYEKL, per germline. The CDR3 covers 16 residues. Deletions cut 1 base from V and 2 bases from J, with 15 bases between. CDR3 residues: CASSQVKETRPYEQYF. In DNA form, the CDR3 reads TGCGCCAGCAGCCAAGTAAAAGAGACTAGACCCTACGAGCAGTACTTC.

The gene calls are TRBV13 and TRBJ2-1; 8 bases match TRBD2. Unmatched junction bases numbered 8, after V lost 5 bases and J lost 5 bases. This CDR3 is built from 15 residues. CDR1 is PRHDT and CDR2 is FYEKMQ in the germline V gene (reference sequence). CDR3 loop: CASSPRGDGNNEQFF. In DNA, the CDR3 is TGTGCCAGCAGCCCGCGGGGGGACGGGAACAATGAGCAGTTCTTC.

The chain is built from TRBV29-1 and TRBJ2-7; unclear D gene. Germline assignment: CDR1 SQVTM and CDR2 ANQGSEA. V shed 7 bases and J shed 3 bases, with 10 bases lying between them. The CDR3 length is 11 residues. In DNA, the CDR3 is TGCAGCGGAGTCCTCGGCTACGAGCAGTACTTC. Its translation: CSGVLGYEQYF.

CDR3 residues: CASSLSGTGGEQYF. Here the CDR3 DNA reads TGTGCCAGCAGTTTATCGGGGACAGGGGGCGAGCAGTACTTC. The gene calls are TRBV27 and TRBJ2-7; 11 positions match TRBD1. The CDR3 contains 14 residues. V lost 0 bases, J lost 6 bases, and 1 base stayed unmatched. Germline CDR1 MNHEY, CDR2 SMNVEV (reference sequence).

The chain links TRBV4-2 to TRBJ2-3, with 9 bases matching TRBD2. The CDR3 has 16 amino acids. Germline loops: CDR1 LGHNA, CDR2 YNFKEQ. Unmatched junction bases numbered 5, after V lost 1 base and J lost 3 bases. The chain's CDR3 is CASSQGAGGWTDTQYF. The CDR3 nucleotides read TGTGCCAGCAGCCAAGGAGCGGGGGGTTGGACAGATACGCAGTATTTT.

The chain combines TRBV5-6 with TRBJ2-7; 8 bases are shared with TRBD1. V lost 3 bases, J lost 4 bases, and 6 bases stayed unmatched. CDR1 is SGHDT, CDR2 YYEEEE, per germline. This CDR3 spans 14 amino acids. In DNA, the CDR3 is TGTGCCAGCAGCTCTGCGGGACAGGCGTACGAGCAGTACTTC. Translation gives CASSSAGQAYEQYF.

CDR3 residues: CASSVWAQVTDTQYF. The DNA of the CDR3 is TGTGCCAGCAGTGTCTGGGCACAAGTCACAGATACGCAGTATTTT. The chain combines TRBV7-6 with TRBJ2-3; D is unresolved. This CDR3 has 15 amino acids. Trimming took off 6 bases at V and 2 bases at J, with 15 bases between the two ends. In germline, CDR1 is SGHVS, CDR2 FNYEAQ.

This chain connects TRBV28 to TRBJ1-2; a weak D match, TRBD1 (6 bases). Trimming removed 5 bases at V and 4 bases at J, with 14 bases between. The V gene's germline CDR1 is MDHEN and CDR2 SYDVKM. The CDR3 is 14 residues long. The CDR3 reads CASSIIRGSYGYTF. In DNA, the CDR3 is TGTGCCAGCAGTATCATCAGGGGAAGCTATGGCTACACCTTC.

The chain uses TRBV9 and TRBJ1-1, with D hard to call. V lost 1 base to trimming and J lost 1 base, with 8 bases between them. The length of the CDR3 is 14 residues. Germline CDR1 is SGDLS and CDR2 is YYNGEE. CDR3 region: CASSVMGRNTEAFF. CDR3 DNA: TGTGCCAGCAGCGTAATGGGGAGGAACACTGAAGCTTTCTTT.

The CDR3 nucleotides read TGTGCCAGCAGCGACAGGGTTTCGAACACTGAAGCTTTCTTT. It codes for CASSDRVSNTEAFF. V and J are TRBV7-9 and TRBJ1-1, with 7 bases aligning to TRBD1. The V segment lost 5 bases and the J segment 1 base; nucleotides outside the gene matches: 4. Germline CDR1 is SEHNR and CDR2 is FQNEAQ (reference sequence). The CDR3 length is 14 residues.

V gene TRBV4-2 combines with J gene TRBJ2-3; TRBD2 aligns across 10 bases. Trimming took 7 bases from V and 5 from J; bases not matched to a gene: 12. Per the germline V gene, CDR1 is LGHNA and CDR2 is YNFKEQ. The CDR3 is 16 amino acids. CDR3 bases: TGTGCCAGCAATCAAGTAGCGGGGGGCATGCAAGATACGCAGTATTTT. Protein: CASNQVAGGMQDTQYF.